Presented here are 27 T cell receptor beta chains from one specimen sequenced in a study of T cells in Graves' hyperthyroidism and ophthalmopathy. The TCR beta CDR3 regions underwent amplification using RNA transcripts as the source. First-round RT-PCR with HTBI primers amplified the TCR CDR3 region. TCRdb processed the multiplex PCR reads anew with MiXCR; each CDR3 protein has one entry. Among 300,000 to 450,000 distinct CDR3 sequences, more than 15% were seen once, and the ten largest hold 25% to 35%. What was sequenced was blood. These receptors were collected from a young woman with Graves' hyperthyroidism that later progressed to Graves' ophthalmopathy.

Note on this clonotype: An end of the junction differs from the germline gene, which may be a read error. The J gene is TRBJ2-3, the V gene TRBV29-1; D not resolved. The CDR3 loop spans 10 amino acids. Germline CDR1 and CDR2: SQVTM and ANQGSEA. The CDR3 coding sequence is TGCGGCGTTGTCTCAGATACGCAGTATTTT. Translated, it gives CGVVSDTQYF.

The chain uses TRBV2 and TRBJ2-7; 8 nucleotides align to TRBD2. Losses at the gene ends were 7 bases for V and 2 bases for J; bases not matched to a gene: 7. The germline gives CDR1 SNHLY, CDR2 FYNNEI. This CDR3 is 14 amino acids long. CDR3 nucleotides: TGTGCCAGCAAAGACACTAGCGGTGCCTACGAGCAGTACTTC. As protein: CASKDTSGAYEQYF.

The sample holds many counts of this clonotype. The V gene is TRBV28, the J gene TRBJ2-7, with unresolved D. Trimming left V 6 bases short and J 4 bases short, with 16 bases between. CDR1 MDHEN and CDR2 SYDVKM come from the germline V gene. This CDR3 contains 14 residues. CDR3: CASSPEKPWYEQYF. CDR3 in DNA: TGTGCCAGCAGCCCCGAAAAGCCGTGGTACGAGCAGTACTTC.

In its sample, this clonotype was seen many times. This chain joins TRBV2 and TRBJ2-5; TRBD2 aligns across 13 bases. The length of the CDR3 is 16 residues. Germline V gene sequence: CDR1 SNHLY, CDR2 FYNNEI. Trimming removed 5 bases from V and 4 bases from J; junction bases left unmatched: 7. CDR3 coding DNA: TGTGCCAGCAGTTCGCGGACTAGCGGGAGTGGAGAGACCCAGTACTTC. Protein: CASSSRTSGSGETQYF.

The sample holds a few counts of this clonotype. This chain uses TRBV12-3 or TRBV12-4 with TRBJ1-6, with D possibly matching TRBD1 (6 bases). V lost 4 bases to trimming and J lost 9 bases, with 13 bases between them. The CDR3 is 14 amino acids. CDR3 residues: CASSSRTETSPLHF. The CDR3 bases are TGTGCCAGCAGTTCAAGGACAGAGACTTCACCCCTCCACTTT.

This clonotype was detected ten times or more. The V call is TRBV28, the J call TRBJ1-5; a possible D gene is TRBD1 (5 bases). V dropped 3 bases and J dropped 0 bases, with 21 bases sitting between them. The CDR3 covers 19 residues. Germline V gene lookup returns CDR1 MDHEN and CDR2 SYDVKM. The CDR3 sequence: CASSFSASQAGDSNQPQHF. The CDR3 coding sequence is TGTGCCAGCAGTTTCTCCGCCTCACAGGCGGGGGATAGCAATCAGCCCCAGCATTTT.

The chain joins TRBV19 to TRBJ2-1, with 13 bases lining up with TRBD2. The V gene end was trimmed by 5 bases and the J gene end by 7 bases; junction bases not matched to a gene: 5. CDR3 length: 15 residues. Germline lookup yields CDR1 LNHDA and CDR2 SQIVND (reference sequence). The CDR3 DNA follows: TGTGCCAGTAGTTCGACTAGCGGGAGGTGGAATGAGCAGTTCTTC. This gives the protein CASSSTSGRWNEQFF.

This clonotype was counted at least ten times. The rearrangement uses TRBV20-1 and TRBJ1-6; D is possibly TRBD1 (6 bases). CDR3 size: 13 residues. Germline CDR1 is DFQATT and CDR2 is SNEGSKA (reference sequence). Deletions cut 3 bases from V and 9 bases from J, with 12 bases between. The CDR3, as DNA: TGCAGTGCTAGGCGGCAGGGGATTTCACCCCTCCACTTT. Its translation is CSARRQGISPLHF.

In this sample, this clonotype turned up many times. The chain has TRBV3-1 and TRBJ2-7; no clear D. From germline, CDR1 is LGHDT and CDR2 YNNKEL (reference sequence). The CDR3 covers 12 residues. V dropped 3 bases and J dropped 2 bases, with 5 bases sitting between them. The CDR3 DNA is TGTGCCAGCAGCCATGCTACCTACGAGCAGTACTTC. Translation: CASSHATYEQYF.

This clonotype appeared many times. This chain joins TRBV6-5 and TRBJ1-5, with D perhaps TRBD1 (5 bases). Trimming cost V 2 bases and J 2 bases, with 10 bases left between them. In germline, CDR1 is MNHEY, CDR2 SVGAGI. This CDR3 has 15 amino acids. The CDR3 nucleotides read TGTGCCAGCAGTTACAGAGTAGGGGGCAATCAGCCCCAGCATTTT. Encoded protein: CASSYRVGGNQPQHF.

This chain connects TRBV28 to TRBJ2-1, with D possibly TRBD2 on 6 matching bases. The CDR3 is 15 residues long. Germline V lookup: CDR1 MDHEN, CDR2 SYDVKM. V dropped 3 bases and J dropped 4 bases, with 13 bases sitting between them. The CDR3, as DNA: TGTGCCAGCAGTTTGGCGGGGCCCGGTTACAATGAGCAGTTCTTC. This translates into CASSLAGPGYNEQFF.

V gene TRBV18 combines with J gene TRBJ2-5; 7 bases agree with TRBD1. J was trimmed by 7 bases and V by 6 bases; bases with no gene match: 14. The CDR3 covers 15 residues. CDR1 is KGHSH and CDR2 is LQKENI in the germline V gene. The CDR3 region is CASSQSTGVVGTQYF. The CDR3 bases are TGTGCCAGCTCCCAGTCTACAGGGGTCGTAGGGACCCAGTACTTC.

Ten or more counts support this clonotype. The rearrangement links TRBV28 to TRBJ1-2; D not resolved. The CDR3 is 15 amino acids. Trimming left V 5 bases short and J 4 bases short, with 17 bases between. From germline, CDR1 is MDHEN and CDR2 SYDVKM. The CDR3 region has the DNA TGTGCCAGCAGTCAAGAGGGCCGGAAGAGCTATGGCTACACCTTC. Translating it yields CASSQEGRKSYGYTF.

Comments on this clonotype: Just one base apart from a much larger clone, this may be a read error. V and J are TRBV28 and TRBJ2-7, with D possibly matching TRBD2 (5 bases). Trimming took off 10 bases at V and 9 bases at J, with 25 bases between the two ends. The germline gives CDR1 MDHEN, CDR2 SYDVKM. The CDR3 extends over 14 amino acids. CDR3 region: CATLGRRKGDAQYF. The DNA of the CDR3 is TGTGCCACCCTGGGTAGGCGGAAGGGAGACGCGCAGTACTTC.

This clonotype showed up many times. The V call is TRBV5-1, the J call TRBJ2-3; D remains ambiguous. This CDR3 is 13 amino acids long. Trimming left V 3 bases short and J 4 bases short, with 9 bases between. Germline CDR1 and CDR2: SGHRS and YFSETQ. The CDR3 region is CASSSLGADTQYF. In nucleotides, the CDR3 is TGCGCCAGCAGCTCTCTCGGAGCAGATACGCAGTATTTT.

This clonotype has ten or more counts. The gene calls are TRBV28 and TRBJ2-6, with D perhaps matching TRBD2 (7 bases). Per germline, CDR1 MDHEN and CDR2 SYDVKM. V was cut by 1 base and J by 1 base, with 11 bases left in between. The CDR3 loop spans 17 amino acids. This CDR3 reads CASSLSAGASGANVLTF. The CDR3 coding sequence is TGTGCCAGCAGTTTATCGGCGGGGGCGTCTGGGGCCAACGTCCTGACTTTC.

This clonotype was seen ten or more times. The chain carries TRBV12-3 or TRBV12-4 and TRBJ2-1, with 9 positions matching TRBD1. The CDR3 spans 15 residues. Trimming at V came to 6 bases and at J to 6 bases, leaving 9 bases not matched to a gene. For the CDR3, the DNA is TGTGCCAGCAGGTTCCCGGGACAGGGTACCAATGAGCAGTTCTTC. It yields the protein CASRFPGQGTNEQFF.

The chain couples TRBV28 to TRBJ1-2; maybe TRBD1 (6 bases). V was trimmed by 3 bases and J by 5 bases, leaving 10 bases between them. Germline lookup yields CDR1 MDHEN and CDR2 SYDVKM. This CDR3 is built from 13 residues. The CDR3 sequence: CASSFGGEYGYTF. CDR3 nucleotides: TGTGCCAGCAGTTTTGGGGGCGAATATGGCTACACCTTC.

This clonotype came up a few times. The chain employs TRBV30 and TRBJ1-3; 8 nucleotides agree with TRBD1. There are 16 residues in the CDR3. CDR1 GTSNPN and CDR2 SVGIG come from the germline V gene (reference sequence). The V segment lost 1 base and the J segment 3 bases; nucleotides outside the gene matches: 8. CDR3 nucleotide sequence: TGTGCCTGGAGTGACCGATGGACAGGGTATGGAAACACCATATATTTT. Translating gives CAWSDRWTGYGNTIYF. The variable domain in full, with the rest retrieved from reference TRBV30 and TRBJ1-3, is SQTIHQWPATLVQPVGSPLSLECTVEGTSNPNLYWYRQAAGRGLQLLFYSVGIGQISSEVPQNLSASRPQDRQFILSSKKLLLSDSGFYLCAWSDRWTGYGNTIYFGEGSWLTVV.

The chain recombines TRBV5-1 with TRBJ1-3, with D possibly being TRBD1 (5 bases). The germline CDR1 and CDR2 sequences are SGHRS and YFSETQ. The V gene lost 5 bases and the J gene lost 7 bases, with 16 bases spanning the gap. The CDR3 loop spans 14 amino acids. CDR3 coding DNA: TGCGCCAGCAGTGAAGGAGCCGCAGGGAACACCATATATTTT. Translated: CASSEGAAGNTIYF.

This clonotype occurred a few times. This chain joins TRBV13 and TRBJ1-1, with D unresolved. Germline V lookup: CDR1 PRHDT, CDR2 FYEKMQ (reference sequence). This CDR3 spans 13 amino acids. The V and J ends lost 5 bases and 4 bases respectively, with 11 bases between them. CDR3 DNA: TGTGCCAGCAGCCAGATCGTAGGCACTGAAGCTTTCTTT. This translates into CASSQIVGTEAFF. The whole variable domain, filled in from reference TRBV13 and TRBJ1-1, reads AAGVIQSPRHLIKEKRETATLKCYPIPRHDTVYWYQQGPGQDPQFLISFYEKMQSDKGSIPDRFSAQQFSDYHSELNMSSLELGDSALYFCASSQIVGTEAFFGQGTRLTVV.

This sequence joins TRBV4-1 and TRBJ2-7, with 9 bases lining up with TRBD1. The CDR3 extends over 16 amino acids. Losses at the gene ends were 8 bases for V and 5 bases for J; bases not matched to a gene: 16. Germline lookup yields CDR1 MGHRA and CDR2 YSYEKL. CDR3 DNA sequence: TGCGCCAGCCGCGGTAGACCGGGACAGGGTTCCCACGAGCAGTACTTC. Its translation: CASRGRPGQGSHEQYF.

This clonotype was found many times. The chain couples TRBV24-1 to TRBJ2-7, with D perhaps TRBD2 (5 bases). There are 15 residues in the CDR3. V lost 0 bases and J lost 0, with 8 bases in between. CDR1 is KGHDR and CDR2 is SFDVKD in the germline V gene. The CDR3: CATSDLSSGSYEQYF. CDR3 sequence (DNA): TGTGCCACCAGTGATTTGTCCAGCGGCTCCTACGAGCAGTACTTC.

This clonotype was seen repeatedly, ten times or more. In nucleotides, the CDR3 is TGTGCCAGCAGAAGTACAGGGTTGACTGAAGCTTTCTTT. It specifies CASRSTGLTEAFF. The rearrangement uses TRBV6-1 and TRBJ1-1, with a weak D call TRBD1 (6 bases). V was pared by 6 bases and J by 5 bases, with 13 bases between. The CDR3 is made up of 13 amino acids. Germline values: CDR1 MNHNS, CDR2 SASEGT.

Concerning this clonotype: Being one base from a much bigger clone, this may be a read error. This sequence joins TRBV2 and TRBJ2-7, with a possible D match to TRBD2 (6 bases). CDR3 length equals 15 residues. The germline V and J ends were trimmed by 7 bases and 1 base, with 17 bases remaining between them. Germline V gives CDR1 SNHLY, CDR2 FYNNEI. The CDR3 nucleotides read TGTGCCAGCAAAGATATGGGAGGCGAATCCTACGAGCAGTACTTC. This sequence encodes CASKDMGGESYEQYF. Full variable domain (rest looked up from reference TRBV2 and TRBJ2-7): EPEVTQTPSHQVTQMGQEVILRCVPISNHLYFYWYRQILGQKVEFLVSFYNNEISEKSEIFDDQFSVERPDGSNFTLKIRSTKLEDSAMYFCASKDMGGESYEQYFGPGTRLTVT.

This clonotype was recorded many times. CDR3: CASSTPGFGEAFF. The CDR3 DNA reads TGTGCCAGCAGCACTCCCGGGTTTGGTGAAGCTTTCTTT. The genes are TRBV28 and TRBJ1-1, with D hard to call. V lost 6 bases and J lost 7, with 15 bases in between. CDR1 is MDHEN and CDR2 is SYDVKM in the germline V gene. The CDR3 consists of 13 residues.

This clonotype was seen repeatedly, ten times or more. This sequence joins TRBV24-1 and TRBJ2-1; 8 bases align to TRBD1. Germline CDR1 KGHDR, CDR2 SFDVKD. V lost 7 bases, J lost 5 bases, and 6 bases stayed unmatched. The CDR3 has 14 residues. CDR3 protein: CATRRKTGDNEQFF. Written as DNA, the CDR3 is TGTGCCACCAGGAGAAAGACAGGGGACAATGAGCAGTTCTTC.